The subject of this entry is one T cell receptor (beta chain). TCRdb's copy holds only in-frame clones and misses some; the assay was immunoSEQ multiplex PCR. The sample lists 850,000 to 1,200,000 clones; roughly 70% were seen once. This entry belongs to a study of shared clonotypes between healthy human individuals. V dropped 3 bases and J dropped 4; count of bases not matched to a gene: 3. Germline V gene lookup returns CDR1 SGHTA and CDR2 FQGNSA. The CDR3 loop spans 14 amino acids. Recent vaccinations or acute infections were absent in the healthy HIV-negative adult donors. The chain combines TRBV7-2 with TRBJ1-2; 9 positions match TRBD1. Sequenced: memory CD4+ T cells sorted from blood. The subset here: CD45RA-negative fraction. The sequence was collected from a man aged 18 to 29 in good health. The CDR3 sequence is CASSFGQGSYGYTF. The DNA of the CDR3 is TGTGCCAGCAGCTTCGGACAGGGGAGCTATGGCTACACCTTC.